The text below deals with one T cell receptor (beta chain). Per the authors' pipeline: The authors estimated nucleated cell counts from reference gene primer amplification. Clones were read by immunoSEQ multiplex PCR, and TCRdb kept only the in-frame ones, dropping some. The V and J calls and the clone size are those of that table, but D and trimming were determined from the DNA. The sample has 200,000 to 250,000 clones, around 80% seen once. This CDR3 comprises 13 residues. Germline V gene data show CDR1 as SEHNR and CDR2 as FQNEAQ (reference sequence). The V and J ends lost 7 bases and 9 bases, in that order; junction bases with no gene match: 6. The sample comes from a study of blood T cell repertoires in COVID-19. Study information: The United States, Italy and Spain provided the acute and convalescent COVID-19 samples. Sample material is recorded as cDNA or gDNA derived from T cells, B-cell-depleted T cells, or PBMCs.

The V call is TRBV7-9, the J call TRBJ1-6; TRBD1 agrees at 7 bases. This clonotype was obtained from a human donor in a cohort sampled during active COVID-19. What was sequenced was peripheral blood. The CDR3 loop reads CASKGTVFSPLHF. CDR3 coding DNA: TGTGCCAGCAAGGGGACAGTTTTTTCACCCCTCCACTTT.